This T cell receptor (beta chain) was identified during a study of immune evolution from preneoplasia to lung adenocarcinoma. Patients had resection in Japan or China between the mid-2010s and the late 2010s. Study-level findings and limits: Top clone frequencies peaked in normal lung, apparently declining through invasive adenocarcinoma.

Details on this clone: Its antigen is unknown.

Method: immunoSEQ multiplex PCR; TCRdb's copy keeps in-frame clones and lacks some. This table holds roughly 4,200 clones, 85% to 90% found once. The CDR3 runs to 16 residues. Germline CDR1 reads LNHDA; CDR2 reads SQIVND (reference sequence). The trim removed 0 bases at V and 5 bases at J, leaving 4 bases unmatched. The V and J genes are TRBV19 and TRBJ1-5; 10 positions agree with TRBD1. The origin of this receptor is a person aged 65-85 years with lung adenocarcinoma. The sample comprised FFPE minimally invasive lung adenocarcinoma tissue. The CDR3 DNA follows: TGTGCCAGTAGTATAGACGCGACAGGGGGCTATCAGCCCCAGCATTTT. It codes for CASSIDATGGYQPQHF.